This TCR beta chain was identified in a study of blood T cells in healthy people across ages. Primers used in a second PCR of about 7 to 12 cycles were a sample-barcoded 5' primer and a J-beta primer mix. TCRdb analysed the 5' RACE reads with MiXCR anew, one entry per CDR3 protein. The sample has fewer than 750,000 distinct CDR3 sequences, over 40% seen once; the top ten hold 13%. Material for sequencing was blood. The origin of this receptor is a woman at least 80 years old in good health.

This chain's CDR3 is CASRGQGVSGTEAFF. CDR3 nucleotides: TGTGCCAGCAGGGGACAGGGGGTCTCGGGAACTGAAGCTTTCTTT. The gene calls are TRBV12-3 or TRBV12-4 and TRBJ1-1, with 11 bases identical to TRBD1. With 6 bases clipped from V and 5 bases from J, the junction kept 8 bases outside the gene matches. This CDR3 spans 15 amino acids.